Listed below are T cell receptor beta chains from one sample, sequenced in a study of shared clonotypes between healthy human individuals. Libraries were prepared by immunoSEQ multiplex PCR; TCRdb keeps only in-frame clonotypes and omits some of them. The table lists some 530,000 clones, 78% of them singletons. Material: PBMCs. The receptor source for this set is a woman in her 40s in good health. Some clones in this sample may be carry-over from other donors' samples. CDR3s include the opening cysteine and the closing phenylalanine or tryptophan. Each record gives: V gene, D gene, clone size, J gene, CDR3 protein, CDR3 DNA. D genes are given only for firm matches. Clone size, where shown, is once, few, many, or a class for clones that have expanded.

TRBV7-7	-	few	TRBJ1-4	CASSPGGRGNEKLFF	TGTGCCAGCAGCCCGGGAGGGAGGGGAAATGAAAAACTGTTTTTT
TRBV28	-	-	TRBJ1-2	CASSRTGNRAYGYTF	TGTGCCAGCAGCCGTACAGGGAATAGGGCCTATGGCTACACCTTC
TRBV2	-	few	TRBJ1-5	CASSESGLAQPQHF	TGTGCCAGCAGTGAATCTGGGTTGGCTCAGCCCCAGCATTTT
TRBV7-2	-	few	TRBJ2-7	CASSPGRGRYEQYF	TGTGCCAGCAGCCCGGGGAGGGGGCGCTACGAGCAGTACTTC
TRBV20-1	-	-	TRBJ1-4	CSARRGKLFF	TGCAGTGCTAGGCGGGGGAAACTGTTTTTT
TRBV4-3	-	-	TRBJ1-5	CASSQDRGSNQPQHF	TGCGCCAGCAGCCAAGACAGGGGTAGCAATCAGCCCCAGCATTTT
TRBV30	-	-	TRBJ1-5	CAWRGASNQPQHF	TGTGCCTGGAGGGGTGCCTCCAATCAGCCCCAGCATTTT
TRBV28	-	-	TRBJ2-7	CASSLPVTYEQYF	TGTGCCAGCAGCCTGCCGGTTACCTACGAGCAGTACTTC
TRBV4-2	TRBD2	-	TRBJ2-7	CASSHASAGTSGVIGGYEQYF	TGTGCCAGCAGCCACGCATCCGCCGGGACTAGCGGGGTAATAGGCGGCTACGAGCAGTACTTC
TRBV6-1	-	-	TRBJ1-4	CASRLASEEKLFF	TGTGCCAGCCGCCTTGCTTCTGAAGAAAAACTGTTTTTT